Described below is a single T cell receptor beta chain sequence and its context. This sample was included in a study of T cell responses to AZD1222 COVID-19 vaccine. Sequenced by immunoSEQ multiplex PCR; TCRdb stores in-frame clones only, minus some. Of approximately 170,000 clones listed, 87% are singletons. The CDR3 is made up of 14 amino acids. CDR1 is SGHAT, CDR2 FQDESV, per germline (reference sequence). With 3 bases removed from V and 4 bases from J, the gap between germline ends came to 13 bases. The clonotype was recovered from an adult who received the AZD1222 COVID-19 vaccine. The starting material was peripheral blood, obtained 28 days after the second AZD1222 dose. The chain recombines TRBV11-1 with TRBJ2-7; D tentatively reads TRBD1 or TRBD2 (6 bases each). As DNA, the CDR3 is TGTGCCAGCAGCTTCGGGGGCAGGGTTTACGAGCAGTACTTC. Amino acids: CASSFGGRVYEQYF.